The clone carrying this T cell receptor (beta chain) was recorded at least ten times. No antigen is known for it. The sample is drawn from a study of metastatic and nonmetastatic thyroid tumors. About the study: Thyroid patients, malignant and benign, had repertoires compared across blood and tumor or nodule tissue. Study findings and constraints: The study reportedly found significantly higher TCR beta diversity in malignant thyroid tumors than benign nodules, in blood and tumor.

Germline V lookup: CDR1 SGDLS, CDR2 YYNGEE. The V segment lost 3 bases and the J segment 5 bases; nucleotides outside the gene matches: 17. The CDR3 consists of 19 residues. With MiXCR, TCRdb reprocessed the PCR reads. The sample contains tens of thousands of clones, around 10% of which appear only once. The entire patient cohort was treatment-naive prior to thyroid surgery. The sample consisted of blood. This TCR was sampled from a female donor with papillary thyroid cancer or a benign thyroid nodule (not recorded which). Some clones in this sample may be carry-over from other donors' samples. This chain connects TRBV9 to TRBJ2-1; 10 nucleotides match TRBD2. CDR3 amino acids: CASSGSTSGHDSYNNEQFF. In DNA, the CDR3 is TGTGCCAGCAGCGGGTCGACTAGCGGGCACGACTCCTATAACAATGAGCAGTTCTTC.